This passage covers 13 T cell receptor beta chains from one sample sequenced in a study of blood T cell repertoires in COVID-19 (dated by TCRdb to about 2020). Libraries were built with the immunoSEQ multiplex PCR assay. The table comes from immuneACCESS by way of TCRdb, which keeps in-frame sequences with V and J called. Part of the clones is missing from these tables; in studies checked, under half for an unresolved V gene and the rest for unknown reasons. This sample gives around 16,000 clones in total; 75% to 90% of them show up just once. The ten largest clonotypes hold around a third of the sample. The sequenced sample consisted of peripheral blood. All receptors derive from a man aged 65-85 years in a cohort sampled during active COVID-19.

This chain uses TRBV28 with TRBJ1-1, with D uncertain. Trimming cost V 5 bases and J 0 bases, with 10 bases left between them. The CDR3 has 14 amino acids. Germline assignment: CDR1 MDHEN and CDR2 SYDVKM. The CDR3 nucleotides are TGTGCCAGCAGTCCCAGGAAAATGAACACTGAAGCTTTCTTT. Translated, it gives CASSPRKMNTEAFF.

The rearrangement links TRBV9 to TRBJ2-1; D is possibly TRBD2 (5 bases). The CDR3 extends over 13 amino acids. Trimming left V 4 bases short and J 5 bases short, with 10 bases between. Germline values: CDR1 SGDLS, CDR2 YYNGEE. CDR3 protein: CASSLTINNEQFF. Written as DNA, the CDR3 is TGTGCCAGCAGCCTGACTATAAACAATGAGCAGTTCTTC.

The chain links TRBV7-8 to TRBJ2-7; 8 bases map to TRBD1. There are 16 residues in the CDR3. J gave up 3 bases and V 4 bases, and 11 bases lay outside the gene matches. The germline V gene has CDR1 SGHVS and CDR2 FQNEAQ. CDR3 protein: CASSYRSGTGNYEQYF. The CDR3 region has the DNA TGTGCCAGCAGCTACCGGTCGGGGACAGGCAACTACGAGCAGTACTTC.

The chain couples TRBV7-9 to TRBJ2-5, with TRBD1 matching 7 bases. V lost 1 base and J lost 0; bases outside the gene matches: 5. The CDR3 sequence is 16 residues long. Germline assignment: CDR1 SEHNR and CDR2 FQNEAQ (reference sequence). The CDR3 nucleotides read TGTGCCAGCAGCTTAGAGGCCGGGACAGACCAAGAGACCCAGTACTTC. Translating it yields CASSLEAGTDQETQYF.

The chain recombines TRBV19 with TRBJ2-7, with 11 positions matching TRBD1. In germline, CDR1 is LNHDA, CDR2 SQIVND (reference sequence). Germline trimming cut 5 bases from V and 5 bases from J; bases unmatched to any gene: 11. This CDR3 contains 16 residues. The CDR3 DNA follows: TGTGCCAGTAGTGTACGCTGGGGACAGGGGGTCAACGAGCAGTACTTC. Amino acid sequence: CASSVRWGQGVNEQYF.

The rearrangement uses TRBV5-1 and TRBJ2-3; 8 bases are a match to TRBD1. The germline V gene encodes CDR1 SGHRS and CDR2 YFSETQ. V lost 4 bases to trimming and J lost 4 bases; unmatched junction nucleotides: 5. The CDR3 is 14 amino acids. Written as DNA, the CDR3 is TGCGCCAGCAGCGTGGACAGGGTGGCAGATACGCAGTATTTT. Translating it yields CASSVDRVADTQYF.

The chain is built from TRBV6-5 and TRBJ1-5; 7 bases are shared with TRBD1. This CDR3 contains 15 residues. V gave up 9 bases and J gave up 0 bases; unmatched junction bases: 8. Germline lookup yields CDR1 MNHEY and CDR2 SVGAGI. The CDR3, as DNA: TGTGCCAGTCGGACAGGTCGTCATAGCAATCAGCCCCAGCATTTT. This codes for CASRTGRHSNQPQHF.

The chain combines TRBV5-1 with TRBJ2-5, with a possible D match to TRBD1 (5 bases). CDR3 size: 14 residues. The germline CDR1 and CDR2 sequences are SGHRS and YFSETQ. The V end lost 0 bases, the J end lost 2 bases, and 8 bases lay between the germline ends. CDR3 sequence reads: CASSLGQGQETQYF. Written as DNA, the CDR3 is TGCGCCAGCAGCTTGGGGCAGGGACAAGAGACCCAGTACTTC.

The chain employs TRBV19 and TRBJ1-5, with D possibly being TRBD1 (5 bases). V lost 4 bases and J lost 0, with 16 bases in between. CDR3 length equals 17 residues. Per germline, CDR1 LNHDA and CDR2 SQIVND (reference sequence). The CDR3 DNA is TGTGCCAGTAGTAGTCAGGGAGGGTCGGTTAGCAATCAGCCCCAGCATTTT. Protein product: CASSSQGGSVSNQPQHF.

The chain has TRBV10-3 and TRBJ2-7; possibly TRBD1 for D (7 bases). This CDR3 is built from 14 residues. The V and J ends lost 4 bases and 2 bases respectively, with 12 bases between them. Per germline, CDR1 ENHRY and CDR2 SYGVKD. CDR3 sequence: CAISGRGLTYEQYF. DNA of the CDR3: TGTGCCATCAGTGGGAGGGGGCTAACCTACGAGCAGTACTTC.

This rearrangement joins TRBV19 to TRBJ2-7; TRBD1 is a possible D gene (6 bases). V shed 6 bases and J shed 1 base, with 13 bases lying between them. CDR3 length: 14 amino acids. Per the germline V gene, CDR1 is LNHDA and CDR2 is SQIVND (reference sequence). The CDR3 loop reads CASSTGTESYEQYF. DNA of the CDR3: TGTGCCAGTAGCACAGGGACGGAATCCTACGAGCAGTACTTC.

The genes are TRBV4-2 and TRBJ2-3; 10 bases fit TRBD2. Trimming took 4 bases from V and 5 from J; bases not matched to a gene: 12. Germline V CDR1 and CDR2: LGHNA, YNFKEQ. This CDR3 is 17 amino acids long. The CDR3 here is CASSLKGLAGAEDTQYF. The CDR3 nucleotides are TGTGCCAGCAGCCTTAAGGGCCTAGCGGGAGCGGAAGATACGCAGTATTTT.

V is TRBV19 and J is TRBJ1-1; TRBD1 aligns across 9 bases. The CDR3 runs 16 residues. Trimming cost V 5 bases and J 1 base; bases outside gene matches: 8. Germline V gene data show CDR1 as LNHDA and CDR2 as SQIVND (reference sequence). CDR3 sequence: CASSPGGTGPNTEAFF. The CDR3 bases are TGTGCCAGTAGTCCGGGGGGGACAGGGCCGAACACTGAAGCTTTCTTT. Full variable domain (rest looked up from reference TRBV19 and TRBJ1-1): DGGITQSPKYLFRKEGQNVTLSCEQNLNHDAMYWYRQDPGQGLRLIYYSQIVNDFQKGDIAEGYSVSREKKESFPLTVTSAQKNPTAFYLCASSPGGTGPNTEAFFGQGTRLTVV.